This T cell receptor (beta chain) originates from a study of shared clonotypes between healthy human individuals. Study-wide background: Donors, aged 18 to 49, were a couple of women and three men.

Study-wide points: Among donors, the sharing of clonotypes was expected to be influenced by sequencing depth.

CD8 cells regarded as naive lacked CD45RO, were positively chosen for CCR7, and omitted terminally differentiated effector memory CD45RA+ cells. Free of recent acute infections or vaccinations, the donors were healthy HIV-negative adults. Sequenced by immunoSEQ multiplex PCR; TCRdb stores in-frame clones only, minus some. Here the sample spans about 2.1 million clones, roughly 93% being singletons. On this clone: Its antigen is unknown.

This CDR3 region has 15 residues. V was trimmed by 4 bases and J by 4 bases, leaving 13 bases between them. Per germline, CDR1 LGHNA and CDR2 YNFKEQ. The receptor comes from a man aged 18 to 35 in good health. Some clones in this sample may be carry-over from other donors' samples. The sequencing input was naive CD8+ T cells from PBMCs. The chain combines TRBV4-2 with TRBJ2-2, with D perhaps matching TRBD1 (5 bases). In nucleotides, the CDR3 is TGTGCCAGCAGCCGAGCGACAGAGTTCACCGGGGAGCTGTTTTTT. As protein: CASSRATEFTGELFF.